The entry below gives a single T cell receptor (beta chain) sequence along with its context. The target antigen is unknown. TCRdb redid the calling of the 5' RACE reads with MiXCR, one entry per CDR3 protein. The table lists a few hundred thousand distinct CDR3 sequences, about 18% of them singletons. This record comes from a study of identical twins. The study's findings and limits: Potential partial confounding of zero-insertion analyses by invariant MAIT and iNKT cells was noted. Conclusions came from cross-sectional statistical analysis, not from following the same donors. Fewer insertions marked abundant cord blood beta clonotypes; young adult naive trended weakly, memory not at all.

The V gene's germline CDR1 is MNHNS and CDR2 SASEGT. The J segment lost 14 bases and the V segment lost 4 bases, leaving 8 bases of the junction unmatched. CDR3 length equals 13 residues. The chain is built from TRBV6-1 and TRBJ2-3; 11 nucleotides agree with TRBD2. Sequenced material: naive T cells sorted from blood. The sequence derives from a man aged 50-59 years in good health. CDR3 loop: CASSGISGGAVYF. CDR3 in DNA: TGTGCCAGCAGTGGAATTAGCGGGGGGGCCGTGTATTTT.